Below, 19 T cell receptor beta chains from the same sample are listed, as sequenced in a study of CD8+CD57+ T cells in acquired aplastic anemia. According to the study, genomic DNA was the template for TCR beta VDJ and CDR3 profiling. One entry per CDR3 protein, called by TCRdb with MiXCR from the reads. The sample consists of about 250,000 distinct CDR3 sequences, approximately 45% of them appearing once. Sequencing was done on patients that had shown CD8+CD57+ cell expansion by flow cytometry. Sequencing was performed on sorted CD4+, CD8+, or CD8+CD57+ T cells (not recorded which) from PBMCs. These receptors were collected from a human donor with aplastic anemia.

Comments on this clonotype: The junction does not match germline at one end; this may be a read error. This chain joins TRBV10-2 and TRBJ1-2; maybe TRBD1 (5 bases). The CDR3 has 15 residues. Germline V gives CDR1 WSHSY, CDR2 SAAADI. CDR3 amino acids: CASSESPGFSYGHTF. In nucleotides, the CDR3 is TGCGCCAGCAGTGAGTCCCCAGGGTTCAGCTATGGCCACACCTTC.

This rearrangement joins TRBV6-4 to TRBJ1-1; 8 nucleotides align to TRBD1. From germline, CDR1 is MRHNA and CDR2 SNTAGT. The CDR3 runs 14 residues. After removal of 10 bases from V and 6 bases from J, the junction contained 13 bases not matched to a gene. The CDR3 DNA reads TGTGCCAACCCTACGGGGCAGGGGGCTTCTGAAGCTTTCTTT. This gives the protein CANPTGQGASEAFF.

On this clonotype: Since the CDR3 does not end with the conserved phenylalanine or tryptophan, this likely comes from a read error. This sequence joins TRBV7-8 and TRBJ1-1, with 7 bases that match TRBD1. From germline, CDR1 is SGHVS and CDR2 FQNEAQ. The CDR3 totals 14 residues. CDR3 DNA: TGTGCCAGCAGCGATGACAGGGAGAACACTGAGGCTTTCTCT. Translation: CASSDDRENTEAFS.

For this clonotype: The conserved phenylalanine or tryptophan normally closing the CDR3 is absent here, so this likely arose from a read error. J is TRBJ1-1 and V is TRBV15, with 10 bases fitting TRBD1. CDR1 and CDR2 (germline): LNHNV, YYDKDF (reference sequence). The CDR3 spans 18 residues. After removal of 1 base from V and 8 bases from J, the junction contained 16 bases not matched to a gene. The CDR3 spells CATSRVGQGIGVRSEAFL. CDR3 bases: TGTGCCACCAGCAGAGTGGGACAGGGGATAGGGGTACGCTCCGAAGCTTTCCTT.

The chain is built from TRBV20-1 and TRBJ1-1; D gene ambiguous. V lost 3 bases and J 1 base, leaving 9 bases between the germline ends. CDR1 and CDR2 from the germline V gene are DFQATT and SNEGSKA (reference sequence). The CDR3 spans 13 residues. CDR3 protein: CSARAGSNTEAFF. The CDR3 coding sequence is TGCAGTGCTAGGGCGGGTTCGAACACTGAAGCTTTCTTT.

The V call is TRBV15, the J call TRBJ2-1; 7 bases line up with TRBD2. Per the germline V gene, CDR1 is LNHNV and CDR2 is YYDKDF (reference sequence). The junction had 9 bases not matched to a gene; V was cut back by 3 bases and J by 7 bases. CDR3 size: 15 residues. The CDR3 DNA reads as TGTGCCACCAGCAGTAGTGCGGGAGTGTTGAATGAGCAGTTCTTC. It specifies CATSSSAGVLNEQFF.

The J gene is TRBJ2-4, the V gene TRBV25-1; D might be TRBD1 (5 bases). The CDR3 length is 15 residues. With 1 base removed from V and 1 base from J, the gap between germline ends came to 8 bases. CDR1 is MGHDK, CDR2 SYGVNS, per germline. CDR3 region: CASSEFGAAKNIQYF. The CDR3 region has the DNA TGTGCCAGCAGTGAATTTGGGGCGGCCAAAAACATTCAGTACTTC.

This clonotype was recorded a few times. The chain has TRBV6-5 and TRBJ2-1, with 13 positions matching TRBD2. Germline V gives CDR1 MNHEY, CDR2 SVGAGI. The CDR3 extends over 16 amino acids. Trimming took 2 bases from V and 9 from J; bases not matched to a gene: 7. CDR3 DNA: TGTGCCAGCAGTTACCGGACTAGCGGGGGAGGGGGTGAGCAGTTCTTC. Protein sequence: CASSYRTSGGGGEQFF.

V and J are TRBV25-1 and TRBJ2-7; 7 bases match TRBD1. V was pared by 9 bases and J by 0 bases, with 5 bases of the junction left unmatched. CDR3 length: 13 amino acids. The V gene's germline CDR1 is MGHDK and CDR2 SYGVNS. The CDR3 DNA follows: TGTGCCAGTACCCGGGACAGCTCCTACGAGCAGTACTTC. This sequence encodes CASTRDSSYEQYF.

Concerning this clonotype itself: An end of the junction does not agree with germline; a read error may underlie this. The chain has TRBV24-1 and TRBJ2-1, with D possibly matching TRBD1 (6 bases). Per germline, CDR1 KGHDR and CDR2 SFDVKD. The CDR3 has 14 residues. The CDR3 reads CSTSKQGSYNEQFF. The CDR3 DNA is TGTTCCACCAGTAAACAGGGCTCCTACAATGAGCAGTTCTTC.

This clonotype was detected many times. The chain employs TRBV24-1 and TRBJ1-5; D perhaps matches TRBD1 (5 bases). Per germline, CDR1 KGHDR and CDR2 SFDVKD. V gave up 9 bases and J gave up 6 bases, with 11 bases separating them. The CDR3 spans 12 residues. The CDR3: CATSLGGQPQHF. The CDR3 bases are TGTGCCACCTCCCTGGGGGGTCAGCCCCAGCATTTT.

The table lists this clonotype with many counts. Germline and junction disagree at one end, which may indicate a read error. The chain has TRBV7-7 and TRBJ2-1, with a possible D match to TRBD2 (5 bases). The CDR3 sequence is 15 residues long. CDR1 and CDR2 from the germline V gene are SSHAT and FNYEAQ (reference sequence). In DNA, the CDR3 is TGTGCTAGCAGCACCGGCCGGGGAATGGAGAATGAGCAGTTCTTC. It codes for CASSTGRGMENEQFF.

The rearrangement links TRBV7-9 to TRBJ2-3, with D perhaps TRBD1 or TRBD2 (6 bases each). The CDR3 length is 13 residues. Germline lookup yields CDR1 SEHNR and CDR2 FQNEAQ (reference sequence). Trimming took 4 bases from V and 6 from J, leaving 11 bases between them. The CDR3 DNA follows: TGTGCCAGCAGCTCTTCGGGGGCTGATACGCAGTATTTT. It yields the protein CASSSSGADTQYF.

V and J are TRBV7-2 and TRBJ1-1; TRBD1 aligns across 9 bases. There are 15 residues in the CDR3. Per the germline V gene, CDR1 is SGHTA and CDR2 is FQGNSA. J was trimmed by 4 bases and V by 2 bases; bases with no gene match: 5. Written as DNA, the CDR3 is TGTGCCAGCAGCTTAACAGGGGGCGAGAGCACTGAAGCTTTCTTT. Its protein is CASSLTGGESTEAFF. The complete variable domain, with remaining parts taken from reference TRBV7-2 and TRBJ1-1, reads GAGVSQSPSNKVTEKGKDVELRCDPISGHTALYWYRQSLGQGLEFLIYFQGNSAPDKSGLPSDRFSAERTGGSVSTLTIQRTQQEDSAVYLCASSLTGGESTEAFFGQGTRLTVV.

In regard to this clonotype: Likely a read error: the CDR3 ends without its conserved phenylalanine or tryptophan. The chain has TRBV6-1 and TRBJ1-6; tentatively, D is TRBD1 (5 bases). The length of the CDR3 is 15 residues. The V and J ends lost 3 bases and 9 bases respectively, with 15 bases between them. The germline CDR1 and CDR2 sequences are MNHNS and SASEGT. CDR3 coding DNA: TGTGCCAGCAGTGAGGGTGGGGCAGCCTCTTCACCCCTCCACTCT. Its translation is CASSEGGAASSPLHS.

Details on this clonotype: A single base separates this from a much larger clone, so it may be a read error. V gene TRBV5-6 combines with J gene TRBJ1-2, with 10 bases lining up with TRBD1. The CDR3 covers 18 residues. Germline V gene data show CDR1 as SGHDT and CDR2 as YYEEEE. The CDR3 spells CASSITLGQGIGNYGCTF. CDR3 DNA sequence: TGTGCCAGCAGCATAACCCTGGGACAGGGGATCGGCAACTATGGCTGCACCTTC.

This clonotype showed up many times. The chain employs TRBV7-9 and TRBJ2-1, with TRBD1 as a possible D gene (6 bases). Germline V gene data show CDR1 as SEHNR and CDR2 as FQNEAQ (reference sequence). V lost 4 bases and J 5 bases, leaving 9 bases between the germline ends. The CDR3 has 13 residues. The CDR3 region is CASSSWTDNEQFF. CDR3 nucleotide sequence: TGTGCCAGCAGCTCCTGGACAGACAATGAGCAGTTCTTC.

V and J are TRBV29-1 and TRBJ2-6, with a weak D call TRBD2 (7 bases). The CDR3 loop spans 14 amino acids. CDR1 and CDR2 (germline): SQVTM, ANQGSEA. The ends were cut back, 4 bases at V and 6 bases at J, with 13 bases in the middle. CDR3 bases: TGCAGCGTTGTGGGGGGGCGCGAGGCCAACGTCCTGACTTTC. Amino acid sequence: CSVVGGREANVLTF.

CDR3 in amino acids: CASSDPGDTQYF. Written as DNA, the CDR3 is TGTGCCAGCAGTGACCCGGGGGATACGCAGTATTTT. The genes are TRBV25-1 and TRBJ2-3; D is possibly TRBD2 (5 bases). Trimming removed 3 bases at V and 6 bases at J, with 7 bases between. Germline CDR1 MGHDK, CDR2 SYGVNS. The CDR3 covers 12 residues.